This TCR beta chain emerged from a study of Graves' ophthalmopathy and Graves' hyperthyroidism. CDR1 and CDR2 (germline): SGHVS, FNYEAQ. CDR3 length: 12 residues. Trimming took 2 bases from V and 7 from J, leaving 9 bases between them. TCR beta CDR3 regions were amplified from RNA transcripts. HTBI-primed RT-PCR formed the first round, and a multiplex PCR formed the second. TCRdb reanalysed the multiplex PCR reads using MiXCR and keeps one entry per CDR3 protein. The sample yields 200,000 to 250,000 distinct CDR3 sequences, 40% to 50% seen once. The receptor was isolated from an adult man with Graves' ophthalmopathy. This sequence joins TRBV7-6 and TRBJ2-7; no clear D. Sequencing was done on a sample of peripheral blood. CDR3 nucleotide sequence: TGTGCCAGCAGCTTACGTACAGCGGAGCAGTACTTC. This encodes CASSLRTAEQYF.